This T cell receptor (beta chain) was captured in a study of monozygotic twins with inflammatory bowel disease. Regarding the study as a whole: Limited power may explain why concordant and discordant twins showed no difference in repertoire similarity. IBD patients showed reduced TCRbeta diversity (inverse Simpson) versus healthy co-twins.

The team made cDNA by running eight separate reactions for each sample. After re-calling the 5' RACE reads, TCRdb lists one entry per CDR3 protein, DNA absent. The listing records under 150,000 distinct CDR3 sequences. The germline CDR1 and CDR2 sequences are SGHTA and FQGNSA. The CDR3 extends over 15 amino acids. Turning to this clonotype: Its antigen is unknown.

After skipping T cell sorting, the authors isolated total RNA from whole blood. The sample consisted of blood. This TCR derives from a human donor with ulcerative colitis or Crohn's disease, or a healthy co-twin of an affected twin (not recorded which). The chain has TRBV7-2 and TRBJ2-3; absent DNA, TCRdb's TRBD1 call cannot be checked. The CDR3 loop reads CASSLGLIGADTQYF.